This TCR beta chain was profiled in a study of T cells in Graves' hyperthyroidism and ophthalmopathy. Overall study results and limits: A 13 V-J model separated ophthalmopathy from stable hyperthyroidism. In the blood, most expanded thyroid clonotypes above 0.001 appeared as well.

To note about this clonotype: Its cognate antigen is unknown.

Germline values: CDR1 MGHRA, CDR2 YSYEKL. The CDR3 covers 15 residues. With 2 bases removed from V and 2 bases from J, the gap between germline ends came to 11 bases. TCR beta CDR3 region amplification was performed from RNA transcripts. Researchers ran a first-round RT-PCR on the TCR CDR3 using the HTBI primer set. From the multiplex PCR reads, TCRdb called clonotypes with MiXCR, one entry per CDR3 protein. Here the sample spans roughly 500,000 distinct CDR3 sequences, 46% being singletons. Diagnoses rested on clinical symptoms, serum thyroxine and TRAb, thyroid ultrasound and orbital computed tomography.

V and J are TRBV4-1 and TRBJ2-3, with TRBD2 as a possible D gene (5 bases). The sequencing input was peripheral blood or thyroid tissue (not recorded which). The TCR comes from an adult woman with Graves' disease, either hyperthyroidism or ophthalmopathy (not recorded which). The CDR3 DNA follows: TGCGCCAGCAGCCAACCCCTAGCTCACACAGATACGCAGTATTTT. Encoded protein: CASSQPLAHTDTQYF.